Below are 30 T cell receptor beta chains sequenced from a single sample in a study of post-analysis software for immune sequencing data. The study, taken as a whole, reports: Five TRBV segments occurring more often in patients than controls included TRBV5-6, TRBV5-1 and TRBV20-1.

The antigens for these receptors are not known. The authors incorporated unique molecular identifiers into the TCR beta cDNA libraries. In TCRdb, the PCR reads were re-called with MiXCR into one record per CDR3 protein. This sample has about 210,000 distinct CDR3 sequences, with 29% found just once. Source material: blood. The receptors originated from a girl aged 2-17 years with multiple sclerosis.

This clonotype was recorded at least ten times. In nucleotides, the CDR3 is TGCAGCGTTGAGGGACCCACAGGGGAGACCCAGTACTTC. This codes for CSVEGPTGETQYF. The genes are TRBV29-1 and TRBJ2-5; D perhaps matches TRBD1 (6 bases). The germline gives CDR1 SQVTM, CDR2 ANQGSEA. V dropped 3 bases and J dropped 5 bases, with 13 bases sitting between them. The CDR3 has 13 residues.

The chain links TRBV20-1 to TRBJ2-7; D unresolved. Germline-derived CDR1 and CDR2 are DFQATT and SNEGSKA (reference sequence). The CDR3 is made up of 13 amino acids. V dropped 3 bases and J dropped 3 bases, with 12 bases sitting between them. As DNA, the CDR3 is TGCAGTGCTAGTTCGGGCGGCCACTACGAGCAGTACTTC. Residues: CSASSGGHYEQYF.

V gene TRBV2 combines with J gene TRBJ1-1; perhaps TRBD1 as D (5 bases). The V gene lost 5 bases and the J gene lost 0 bases, with 10 bases spanning the gap. The germline V gene has CDR1 SNHLY and CDR2 FYNNEI. The CDR3 is 14 residues long. The DNA of the CDR3 is TGTGCCAGCAGTCGGGGCAGCTTGAACACTGAAGCTTTCTTT. Its protein is CASSRGSLNTEAFF.

This rearrangement joins TRBV12-3 or TRBV12-4 to TRBJ2-5, with TRBD1 matching over 9 bases. The CDR3 extends over 15 amino acids. With V trimmed by 6 bases and J by 5 bases, 10 bases remained unmatched. The CDR3 reads CASSYGQGPLETQYF. CDR3 sequence (DNA): TGTGCCAGCAGCTACGGACAGGGGCCGTTGGAGACCCAGTACTTC.

This clonotype was found many times. This chain links TRBV28 with TRBJ2-7, with 8 bases lining up with TRBD2. J was trimmed by 1 base and V by 6 bases; bases with no gene match: 8. The V gene's germline CDR1 is MDHEN and CDR2 SYDVKM. The CDR3 has 15 residues. The chain's CDR3 is CASRAGDSRSYEQYF. CDR3 nucleotides: TGTGCCAGCAGAGCGGGGGACTCCCGTTCCTACGAGCAGTACTTC.

Details on this clonotype: Being one base from a much bigger clone, this may be a read error. V and J are TRBV11-2 and TRBJ1-2, with a tentative D call TRBD1 (6 bases). The CDR3 spans 13 residues. Germline CDR1 is SGHAT and CDR2 is FQNNGV. In DNA form, the CDR3 reads TGTGCCAGCAGCAAAGACAGGCCTTATGACTACACCTTC. This gives the protein CASSKDRPYDYTF.

The CDR3 bases are TGCAGTGCTAGAGATCTTCTGGAGACCACAGATACGCAGTATTTT. Protein sequence: CSARDLLETTDTQYF. The rearrangement uses TRBV20-1 and TRBJ2-3; D call uncertain. The CDR3 runs to 15 residues. The V end was cut by 0 bases, the J end by 2 bases, with 12 bases between. Per the germline V gene, CDR1 is DFQATT and CDR2 is SNEGSKA (reference sequence).

V is TRBV5-1 and J is TRBJ1-1; possible D gene TRBD1, 6 bases. The germline V and J ends were trimmed by 4 bases and 7 bases, with 17 bases remaining between them. The CDR3 sequence is 14 residues long. CDR1 is SGHRS and CDR2 is YFSETQ in the germline V gene. The CDR3 region is CASSLLGAVGEAFF. The CDR3 DNA reads TGCGCCAGCAGCCTACTGGGGGCCGTAGGTGAAGCTTTCTTT.

This clonotype occurred many times. The CDR3 bases are TGTGCCAGCAGCGTAAGGGGGCTGAGCACAGATACGCAGTATTTT. Its protein is CASSVRGLSTDTQYF. The chain uses TRBV9 and TRBJ2-3; 7 bases match TRBD1. The CDR3 extends over 15 amino acids. Trimming removed 1 base from V and 0 bases from J; junction bases left unmatched: 2. Germline V gene lookup returns CDR1 SGDLS and CDR2 YYNGEE.

This clonotype was observed a few times. This sequence joins TRBV2 and TRBJ2-3; the D gene is possibly TRBD2 (5 bases). There are 15 residues in the CDR3. Trimming shortened V by 5 bases and J by 0 bases, and 12 bases separated the two germline ends. Germline CDR1 is SNHLY and CDR2 is FYNNEI. CDR3: CASSTVGGSTDTQYF. The CDR3 nucleotides are TGTGCCAGCAGTACCGTGGGCGGGAGCACAGATACGCAGTATTTT.

This clonotype was detected many times. This chain joins TRBV4-1 and TRBJ1-5, with 7 positions matching TRBD1. V lost 0 bases, J lost 2 bases, and 7 bases stayed unmatched. CDR1 is MGHRA and CDR2 is YSYEKL in the germline V gene. This CDR3 has 17 amino acids. CDR3 region: CASSQDSAGGGNQPQHF. For the CDR3, the DNA is TGCGCCAGCAGCCAAGATTCGGCAGGGGGAGGCAATCAGCCCCAGCATTTT.

The rearrangement uses TRBV5-5 and TRBJ1-6; unclear D gene. The germline V gene encodes CDR1 SGHKS and CDR2 YYEKEE (reference sequence). V was shortened by 5 bases and J by 5 bases, with 5 bases between the two germline ends. CDR3 length: 12 residues. The CDR3 protein is CASSLNNSPLHF. CDR3 in DNA: TGTGCCAGCAGTTTGAATAATTCACCCCTCCACTTT.

CDR3 amino acids: CSARDKPNTEAFF. The CDR3 DNA follows: TGCAGTGCTAGAGATAAGCCGAACACTGAAGCTTTCTTT. The chain couples TRBV20-1 to TRBJ1-1; D is ambiguous. The CDR3 is 13 amino acids. Germline V gene lookup returns CDR1 DFQATT and CDR2 SNEGSKA (reference sequence). V was cut by 0 bases and J by 1 base, with 6 bases left in between.

This clonotype came up a few times. The gene calls are TRBV7-2 and TRBJ2-3, with 10 bases fitting TRBD2. The CDR3 extends over 14 amino acids. Looked up from germline, CDR1 is SGHTA and CDR2 is FQGNSA. With V trimmed by 8 bases and J by 4 bases, 6 bases remained unmatched. This CDR3 reads CASLAGGSPDTQYF. DNA for the CDR3: TGTGCCAGCTTAGCGGGGGGATCTCCAGATACGCAGTATTTT.

The rearrangement joins TRBV12-3 or TRBV12-4 to TRBJ1-4; a possible D gene is TRBD1 (6 bases). This CDR3 comprises 17 residues. Trimming shortened V by 2 bases and J by 0 bases, and 13 bases separated the two germline ends. CDR3 coding DNA: TGTGCCAGCAGTTTAAAGAACAGGGCTGCAACTAATGAAAAACTGTTTTTT. Translating gives CASSLKNRAATNEKLFF.

This clonotype was observed many times. The chain recombines TRBV5-1 with TRBJ2-5; D might be TRBD1 (6 bases). This CDR3 has 14 amino acids. The V gene lost 0 bases and the J gene lost 2 bases, with 8 bases spanning the gap. The germline V gene has CDR1 SGHRS and CDR2 YFSETQ. DNA of the CDR3: TGCGCCAGCAGCTTGGTGGGGGCTCAAGAGACCCAGTACTTC. It is translated as CASSLVGAQETQYF.

This clonotype was observed a few times. The chain couples TRBV28 to TRBJ2-5, with D tentatively TRBD1 (6 bases). V gave up 5 bases and J gave up 1 base, with 11 bases separating them. From germline, CDR1 is MDHEN and CDR2 SYDVKM. The CDR3 runs to 14 residues. The CDR3 loop is CASSNADSQETQYF. The CDR3 nucleotides are TGTGCCAGCAGTAATGCGGACAGCCAAGAGACCCAGTACTTC.

Ten or more counts support this clonotype. The chain recombines TRBV2 with TRBJ2-7; a weak D match, TRBD1 (6 bases). Trimming removed 6 bases from V and 3 bases from J, with 9 bases in between. The CDR3 runs to 12 residues. Germline lookup yields CDR1 SNHLY and CDR2 FYNNEI. CDR3 protein: CASRRTVYEQYF. The CDR3 DNA follows: TGTGCCAGCAGGAGGACAGTCTACGAGCAGTACTTC.

V gene TRBV5-1 combines with J gene TRBJ1-1; D not resolved. Germline values: CDR1 SGHRS, CDR2 YFSETQ. V shed 6 bases and J shed 1 base, with 16 bases lying between them. The CDR3 consists of 15 residues. The CDR3 loop is CASTTVDGRNTEAFF. The DNA for the CDR3 is TGCGCCAGCACAACTGTCGACGGACGGAACACTGAAGCTTTCTTT.

The CDR3 region is CASSQDQREGPYNEQFF. In DNA form, the CDR3 reads TGTGCCAGCAGCCAAGATCAGCGGGAGGGTCCCTACAATGAGCAGTTCTTC. The chain links TRBV4-2 to TRBJ2-1, with TRBD2 matching over 10 bases. Germline loops: CDR1 LGHNA, CDR2 YNFKEQ. The CDR3 contains 17 residues. Unmatched junction bases numbered 4, after V lost 0 bases and J lost 2 bases.

The chain joins TRBV2 to TRBJ1-2, with 9 bases that match TRBD1. The V and J ends lost 4 bases and 8 bases, in that order; junction bases with no gene match: 5. CDR1 is SNHLY, CDR2 FYNNEI, per germline. The length of the CDR3 is 13 residues. The CDR3 nucleotides are TGTGCCAGCAGTGGACAGGGGGTGGACGGCTACACCTTC. Protein product: CASSGQGVDGYTF.

This rearrangement joins TRBV24-1 to TRBJ2-1; 7 nucleotides agree with TRBD1. V lost 3 bases, J lost 5 bases, and 6 bases stayed unmatched. CDR3 length: 15 amino acids. Germline V lookup: CDR1 KGHDR, CDR2 SFDVKD. CDR3 nucleotide sequence: TGTGCCACCAGTGATCCGCACGGGACAGACAATGAGCAGTTCTTC. Protein product: CATSDPHGTDNEQFF.

This clonotype was picked up many times. This rearrangement joins TRBV6-2 or TRBV6-3 to TRBJ2-3; D is uncertain. Between the trimmed V and J ends, which lost 5 bases and 4 bases, there was a span of 16 bases. Germline V gives CDR1 MNHEY, CDR2 SVGEGT. The CDR3 is made up of 15 amino acids. In DNA form, the CDR3 reads TGTGCCAGCAGTCCCCTTTACATTCAGGCAGATACGCAGTATTTT. It specifies CASSPLYIQADTQYF.

Concerning this clonotype: With a much larger clone just one base away, this may be a read error. This chain links TRBV9 with TRBJ2-5, with D possibly being TRBD2 (5 bases). V lost 6 bases and J 5 bases, leaving 14 bases between the germline ends. The CDR3 spans 13 residues. Germline loops: CDR1 SGDLS, CDR2 YYNGEE. The CDR3 protein is CASNVGRVETQYF. CDR3 bases: TGTGCCAGCAACGTGGGGAGAGTGGAGACCCAGTACTTC.

This clonotype was counted only a few times. The V and J genes are TRBV5-1 and TRBJ2-1; 8 bases are a match to TRBD1. The CDR3 runs 15 residues. Trimming cost V 1 base and J 2 bases; bases outside gene matches: 2. Germline assignment: CDR1 SGHRS and CDR2 YFSETQ. The CDR3 sequence: CASSLMTGAYNEQFF. The CDR3 nucleotides are TGCGCCAGCAGCTTGATGACAGGGGCCTACAATGAGCAGTTCTTC.

Details on this clonotype: A much larger clone sits a single nucleotide away, making a read error possible. The chain links TRBV20-1 to TRBJ2-7, with D possibly being TRBD2 (6 bases). CDR1 is DFQATT, CDR2 SNEGSKA, per germline (reference sequence). This CDR3 has 13 amino acids. The germline V and J ends were trimmed by 3 bases and 7 bases, with 16 bases remaining between them. The CDR3 DNA sequence: TGCAGTGCTAGTAGCGGCTCCTACAATGAGCAGTACTTC. Encoded protein: CSASSGSYNEQYF.

This clonotype appeared many times. The chain links TRBV12-3 or TRBV12-4 to TRBJ1-2; TRBD1 aligns across 10 bases. The CDR3 is 15 residues long. After removal of 5 bases from V and 3 bases from J, the junction contained 6 bases not matched to a gene. DNA for the CDR3: TGTGCCAGCAGTCCCCGGGACAGGGGACACTATGGCTACACCTTC. As protein: CASSPRDRGHYGYTF.

The chain uses TRBV20-1 and TRBJ2-1; D perhaps matches TRBD1 (6 bases). The J call may not be correct, given that the DNA end is closer to TRBJ2-7. Per germline, CDR1 DFQATT and CDR2 SNEGSKA (reference sequence). The CDR3 length is 13 residues. The CDR3 loop is CSARGVGDHEQYF. The DNA for the CDR3 is TGCAGTGCCAGGGGCGTAGGGGACCACGAGCAGTACTTC.

This clonotype was found many times. The J gene is TRBJ2-3, the V gene TRBV29-1; 12 bases fit TRBD2. This CDR3 region has 15 residues. Germline CDR1 is SQVTM and CDR2 is ANQGSEA. Trimming took 6 bases from V and 3 from J; bases not matched to a gene: 7. The CDR3 nucleotides read TGCAGCGTCGACCGGACTAGCGGGGTGACAGATACGCAGTATTTT. This encodes CSVDRTSGVTDTQYF.

Worth noting for this clonotype: One end of the junction is discordant with germline, which a read error may explain. The V call is TRBV7-2, the J call TRBJ1-6; 8 bases match TRBD1. Germline V gene data show CDR1 as SGHTA and CDR2 as FQGNSA. This CDR3 region has 15 residues. The CDR3 loop reads CASKPGQGAGSPLHF. CDR3 sequence (DNA): TGTGCCAGCAAGCCGGGGCAGGGGGCCGGGTCACCCCTACACTTT.